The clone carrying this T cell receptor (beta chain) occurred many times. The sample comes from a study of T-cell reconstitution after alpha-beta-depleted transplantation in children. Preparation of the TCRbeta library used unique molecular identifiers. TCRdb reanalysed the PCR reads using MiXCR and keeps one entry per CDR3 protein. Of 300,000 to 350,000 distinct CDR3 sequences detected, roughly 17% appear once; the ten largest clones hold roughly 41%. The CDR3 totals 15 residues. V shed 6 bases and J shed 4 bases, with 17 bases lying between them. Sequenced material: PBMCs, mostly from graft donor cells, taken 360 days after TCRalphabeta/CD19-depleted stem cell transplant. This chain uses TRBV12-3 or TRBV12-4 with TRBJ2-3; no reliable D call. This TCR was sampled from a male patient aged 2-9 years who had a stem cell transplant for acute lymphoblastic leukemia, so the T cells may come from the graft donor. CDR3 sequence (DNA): TGTGCCAGCAGCCAGTCCCCCCCCACATCAGATACGCAGTATTTT. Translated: CASSQSPPTSDTQYF.